Below, 18 T cell receptor beta chains from the same sample are listed, as sequenced in a study of blood T cell repertoires in COVID-19. Assay used: immunoSEQ multiplex PCR; TCRdb lists only in-frame clones, some missing. The data contain approximately 350,000 clones, around four fifths of them seen just once; the ten biggest clones take up around 3%. Sequencing input: peripheral blood. The source is a young man with active or convalescent COVID-19.

The chain employs TRBV4-1 and TRBJ1-2, with 7 nucleotides matching TRBD1. The length of the CDR3 is 11 residues. The V segment lost 3 bases and the J segment 8 bases; nucleotides outside the gene matches: 0. From germline, CDR1 is MGHRA and CDR2 YSYEKL. CDR3 nucleotide sequence: TGCGCCAGCAGCCAGACAGGGGGCTACACCTTC. It encodes CASSQTGGYTF.

This clone was seen a single time. The CDR3 sequence: CASSRGSGRASEQFF. In nucleotides, the CDR3 is TGCGCCAGCAGCAGGGGGAGCGGGAGGGCCTCTGAGCAGTTCTTC. The chain couples TRBV5-1 to TRBJ2-1; 10 nucleotides agree with TRBD2. Trimming cost V 4 bases and J 9 bases; bases outside gene matches: 10. This CDR3 contains 15 residues. Germline loops: CDR1 SGHRS, CDR2 YFSETQ.

The chain employs TRBV7-2 and TRBJ1-5, with 8 bases that match TRBD1. This CDR3 is built from 15 residues. Germline CDR1 and CDR2: SGHTA and FQGNSA. J lost 1 base, V lost 3 bases, and 2 bases had no gene match. CDR3 region: CASSFRTGSNQPQHF. The CDR3 DNA sequence: TGTGCCAGCAGCTTCAGGACAGGGAGCAATCAGCCCCAGCATTTT.

V and J are TRBV10-3 and TRBJ1-1; D is unclear. The CDR3 covers 16 residues. V lost 0 bases and J 0 bases, leaving 11 bases between the germline ends. Germline-derived CDR1 and CDR2 are ENHRY and SYGVKD. CDR3 sequence (DNA): TGTGCCATCAGTGAGTCGCGGTGGAACATGAACACTGAAGCTTTCTTT. Translation: CAISESRWNMNTEAFF.

The table lists this clone with a few counts. V is TRBV6-6 and J is TRBJ2-2; D remains ambiguous. Germline V gives CDR1 MNHNY, CDR2 SVGAGI (reference sequence). Trimming took off 0 bases at V and 6 bases at J, with 8 bases between the two ends. CDR3 length: 14 residues. The CDR3 sequence: CASSYSLDAGELFF. The CDR3 DNA reads as TGTGCCAGCAGTTACTCCCTAGACGCCGGGGAGCTGTTTTTT.

The V gene is TRBV4-3, the J gene TRBJ2-5; tentative D call: TRBD1 (6 bases). The CDR3 totals 13 residues. Trimming removed 6 bases from V and 5 bases from J, with 13 bases in between. CDR1 and CDR2 (germline): LGHNA, YSLEER. The CDR3 spells CASSAGVWETQYF. In nucleotides, the CDR3 is TGCGCCAGCAGTGCAGGGGTTTGGGAGACCCAGTACTTC.

As to this clone: At the DNA level, this CDR3 is encoded by other sequences in the same sample as well. V gene TRBV11-3 combines with J gene TRBJ1-1; D gene ambiguous. There are 14 residues in the CDR3. V was shortened by 1 base and J by 1 base, with 7 bases between the two germline ends. CDR1 and CDR2 (germline): SGHNT, YENEEA. DNA for the CDR3: TGTGCCAGCAGCTTAGGCAGAGGGAACACTGAAGCTTTCTTT. Protein product: CASSLGRGNTEAFF.

The chain couples TRBV7-9 to TRBJ2-3; 9 positions agree with TRBD1. Trimming at V came to 4 bases and at J to 5 bases, leaving 7 bases not matched to a gene. Germline assignment: CDR1 SEHNR and CDR2 FQNEAQ (reference sequence). This CDR3 contains 15 residues. CDR3 bases: TGTGCCAGCAGCTATGGGGGACAGGGAAGAGATACGCAGTATTTT. It translates to CASSYGGQGRDTQYF.

This chain connects TRBV7-9 to TRBJ1-1; perhaps TRBD1 as D (5 bases). Between the trimmed V and J ends, which lost 1 base and 3 bases, there was a span of 9 bases. The CDR3 is 14 amino acids. Looked up from germline, CDR1 is SEHNR and CDR2 is FQNEAQ (reference sequence). Here the CDR3 DNA reads TGTGCCAGCAGCTTAGACGTCAGGGACACTGAAGCTTTCTTT. Translation: CASSLDVRDTEAFF.

The chain has TRBV11-2 and TRBJ1-1, with no clear D. The V end was cut by 7 bases, the J end by 7 bases, with 10 bases between. Germline V gene sequence: CDR1 SGHAT, CDR2 FQNNGV. The CDR3 covers 11 residues. For the CDR3, the DNA is TGTGCCAGCAAAGAGGGCATTGAAGCTTTCTTT. Translation: CASKEGIEAFF.

The chain carries TRBV5-1 and TRBJ2-2; 11 nucleotides match TRBD2. The CDR3 consists of 16 residues. The junction had 4 bases not matched to a gene; V was cut back by 6 bases and J by 0 bases. Germline V gene data show CDR1 as SGHRS and CDR2 as YFSETQ. The CDR3: CASKLAGVANTGELFF. CDR3 in DNA: TGCGCCAGCAAACTAGCGGGAGTGGCGAACACCGGGGAGCTGTTTTTT.

The chain recombines TRBV7-9 with TRBJ1-5, with 7 nucleotides matching TRBD1. The CDR3 consists of 17 residues. Per germline, CDR1 SEHNR and CDR2 FQNEAQ (reference sequence). With 1 base clipped from V and 7 bases from J, the junction kept 13 bases outside the gene matches. Here the CDR3 DNA reads TGTGCCAGCAGCTTAGGGGGCAGGGGGGCGGACGGGCAGCCCCAGCATTTT. Its translation: CASSLGGRGADGQPQHF.

CDR3 nucleotide sequence: TGTGCCAGCAGCCAGGGCAGGTCCCAGGGTTCACCCCTCCACTTT. Amino acids: CASSQGRSQGSPLHF. The chain couples TRBV11-3 to TRBJ1-6, with a tentative D call TRBD1 (5 bases). The CDR3 sequence is 15 residues long. CDR1 and CDR2 (germline): SGHNT, YENEEA. Trimming pared 5 bases from V and 9 bases from J, leaving 17 bases between.

This clone appeared once. The chain employs TRBV19 and TRBJ1-5, with 11 positions matching TRBD1. This CDR3 spans 14 amino acids. After removal of 6 bases from V and 8 bases from J, the junction contained 6 bases not matched to a gene. Germline lookup yields CDR1 LNHDA and CDR2 SQIVND (reference sequence). The CDR3 spells CASSPGQGAEPQHF. In DNA, the CDR3 is TGTGCCAGTAGCCCCGGACAGGGGGCTGAGCCCCAGCATTTT.

The V and J genes are TRBV7-2 and TRBJ1-4; tentatively, D is TRBD1 (6 bases). V was pared by 3 bases and J by 6 bases, with 17 bases between. Germline V CDR1 and CDR2: SGHTA, FQGNSA. The CDR3 spans 16 residues. This chain's CDR3 is CASSFDRPLNHEKLFF. CDR3 nucleotide sequence: TGTGCCAGCAGCTTCGACAGGCCCTTAAACCATGAAAAACTGTTTTTT.

A few counts support this clone. Written as DNA, the CDR3 is TGTGCCAGCAGTTACTCTCCGTTAGCCGCCCCCGAGCAGTACTTC. Protein sequence: CASSYSPLAAPEQYF. The gene calls are TRBV6-2 or TRBV6-3 and TRBJ2-7; D gene uncertain. Trimming shortened V by 0 bases and J by 6 bases, and 15 bases separated the two germline ends. The CDR3 totals 15 residues. In germline, CDR1 is MNHEY, CDR2 SVGEGT.

The chain carries TRBV28 and TRBJ1-4; D might be TRBD1 (6 bases). Trimming cost V 5 bases and J 2 bases, with 15 bases left between them. This CDR3 region has 16 residues. Germline-derived CDR1 and CDR2 are MDHEN and SYDVKM. The CDR3 reads CASSPGVRGTNEKLFF. The CDR3 bases are TGTGCCAGCAGTCCAGGGGTTAGAGGGACTAATGAAAAACTGTTTTTT.

The rearrangement links TRBV9 to TRBJ2-2; D is undetermined. V dropped 0 bases and J dropped 6 bases, with 6 bases sitting between them. Germline CDR1 is SGDLS and CDR2 is YYNGEE. The CDR3 sequence is 13 residues long. CDR3: CASSVGGSGELFF. The CDR3 nucleotides read TGTGCCAGCAGCGTAGGAGGCTCCGGGGAGCTGTTTTTT.